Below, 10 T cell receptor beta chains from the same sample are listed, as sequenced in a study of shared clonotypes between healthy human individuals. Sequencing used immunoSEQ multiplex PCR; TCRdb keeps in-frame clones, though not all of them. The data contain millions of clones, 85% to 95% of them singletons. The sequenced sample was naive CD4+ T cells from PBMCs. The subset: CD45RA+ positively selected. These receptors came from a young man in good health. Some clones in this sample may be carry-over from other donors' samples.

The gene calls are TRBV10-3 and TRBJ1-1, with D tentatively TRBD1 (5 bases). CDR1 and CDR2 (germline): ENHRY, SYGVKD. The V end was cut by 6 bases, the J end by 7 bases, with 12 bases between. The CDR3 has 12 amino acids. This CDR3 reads CAISDGGSEAFF. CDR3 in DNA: TGTGCCATCAGCGATGGGGGGAGTGAAGCTTTCTTT.

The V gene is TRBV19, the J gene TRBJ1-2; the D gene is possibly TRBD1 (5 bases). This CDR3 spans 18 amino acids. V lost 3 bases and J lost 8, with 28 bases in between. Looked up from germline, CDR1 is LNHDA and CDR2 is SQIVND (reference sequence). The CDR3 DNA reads TGTGCCAGTAGTATTTCGGGGGAATGGGGTATTGATTGGGAAGGCTACACCTTC. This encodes CASSISGEWGIDWEGYTF. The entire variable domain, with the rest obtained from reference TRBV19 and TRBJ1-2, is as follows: DGGITQSPKYLFRKEGQNVTLSCEQNLNHDAMYWYRQDPGQGLRLIYYSQIVNDFQKGDIAEGYSVSREKKESFPLTVTSAQKNPTAFYLCASSISGEWGIDWEGYTFGSGTRLTVV.

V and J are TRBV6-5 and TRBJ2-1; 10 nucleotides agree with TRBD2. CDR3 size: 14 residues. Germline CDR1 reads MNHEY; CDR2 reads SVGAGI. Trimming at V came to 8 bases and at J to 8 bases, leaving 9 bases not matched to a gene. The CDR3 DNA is TGTGCCAGCCCCCCTAGCGGGAGTTCCCATGAGCAGTTCTTC. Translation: CASPPSGSSHEQFF.

CDR3 in amino acids: CASRGWGNSYEQYF. CDR3 nucleotides: TGTGCCAGCAGAGGGTGGGGGAATTCCTACGAGCAGTACTTC. The V call is TRBV5-6, the J call TRBJ2-7; D possibly uses TRBD1 or TRBD2 (5 bases each). Looked up from germline, CDR1 is SGHDT and CDR2 is YYEEEE. The CDR3 is 14 residues long. Between the trimmed V and J ends, which lost 5 bases and 1 base, there was a span of 13 bases.

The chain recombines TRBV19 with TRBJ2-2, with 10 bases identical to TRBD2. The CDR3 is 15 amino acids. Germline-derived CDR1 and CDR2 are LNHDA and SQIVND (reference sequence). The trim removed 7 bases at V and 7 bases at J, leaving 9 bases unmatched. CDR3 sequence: CASTPLAGAGGELFF. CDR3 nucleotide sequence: TGTGCCAGTACCCCCCTAGCGGGAGCAGGCGGGGAGCTGTTTTTT. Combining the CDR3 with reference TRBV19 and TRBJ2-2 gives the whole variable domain DGGITQSPKYLFRKEGQNVTLSCEQNLNHDAMYWYRQDPGQGLRLIYYSQIVNDFQKGDIAEGYSVSREKKESFPLTVTSAQKNPTAFYLCASTPLAGAGGELFFGEGSRLTVL.

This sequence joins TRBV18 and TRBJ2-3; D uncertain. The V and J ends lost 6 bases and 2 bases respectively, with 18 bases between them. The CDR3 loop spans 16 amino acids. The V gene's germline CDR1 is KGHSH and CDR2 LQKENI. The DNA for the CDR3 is TGTGCCAGCTCCCCCCCACTCCCTATTTACACAGATACGCAGTATTTT. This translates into CASSPPLPIYTDTQYF. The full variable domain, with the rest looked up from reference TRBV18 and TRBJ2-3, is NAGVMQNPRHLVRRRGQEARLRCSPMKGHSHVYWYRQLPEEGLKFMVYLQKENIIDESGMPKERFSAEFPKEGPSILRIQQVVRGDSAAYFCASSPPLPIYTDTQYFGPGTRLTVL.

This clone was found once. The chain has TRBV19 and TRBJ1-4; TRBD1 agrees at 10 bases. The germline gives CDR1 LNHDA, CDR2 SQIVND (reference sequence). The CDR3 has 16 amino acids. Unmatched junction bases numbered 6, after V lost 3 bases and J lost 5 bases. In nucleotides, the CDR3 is TGTGCCAGTAGTATCACCCGGGGACAGGGGAATGAAAAACTGTTTTTT. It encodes CASSITRGQGNEKLFF. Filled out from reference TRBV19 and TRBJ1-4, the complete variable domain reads DGGITQSPKYLFRKEGQNVTLSCEQNLNHDAMYWYRQDPGQGLRLIYYSQIVNDFQKGDIAEGYSVSREKKESFPLTVTSAQKNPTAFYLCASSITRGQGNEKLFFGSGTQLSVL.

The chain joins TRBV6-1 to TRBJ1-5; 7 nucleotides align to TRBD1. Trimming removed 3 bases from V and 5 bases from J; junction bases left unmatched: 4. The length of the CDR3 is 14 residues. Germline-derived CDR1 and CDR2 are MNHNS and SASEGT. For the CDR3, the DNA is TGTGCCAGCAGTGATCAACAGGGGTATCAGCCCCAGCATTTT. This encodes CASSDQQGYQPQHF.

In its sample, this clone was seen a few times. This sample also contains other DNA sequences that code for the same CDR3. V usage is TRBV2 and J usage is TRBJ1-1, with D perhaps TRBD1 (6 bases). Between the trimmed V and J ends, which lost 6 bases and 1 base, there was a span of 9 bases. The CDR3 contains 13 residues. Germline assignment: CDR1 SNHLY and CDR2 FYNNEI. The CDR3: CASSIQGNTEAFF. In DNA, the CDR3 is TGTGCCAGCAGCATACAGGGGAACACTGAAGCTTTCTTT.

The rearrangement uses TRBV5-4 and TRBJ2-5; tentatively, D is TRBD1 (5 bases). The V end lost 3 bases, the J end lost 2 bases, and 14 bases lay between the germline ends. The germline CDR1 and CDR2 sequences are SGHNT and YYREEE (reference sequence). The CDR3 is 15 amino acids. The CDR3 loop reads CASSSRAIGQETQYF. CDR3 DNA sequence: TGTGCCAGCAGCTCCAGGGCCATCGGTCAAGAGACCCAGTACTTC.